The T cell receptor (beta chain) under discussion was sequenced for a study of blood T cell repertoires in COVID-19. Produced via immunoSEQ multiplex PCR; TCRdb's table is partial and in-frame only. This table holds 310,000 or so clones, approximately 90% found once. The length of the CDR3 is 14 residues. J was trimmed by 3 bases and V by 8 bases; bases with no gene match: 9. Germline values: CDR1 MGHRA, CDR2 YSYEKL. This chain links TRBV4-1 with TRBJ2-5; 7 nucleotides agree with TRBD1. This TCR was sampled from a woman aged 30 to 39 with COVID-19, enrolled during active disease. Sequencing input: peripheral blood. The CDR3 bases are TGCGCCAGCTCTACAGGGGCAGCAAAAGAGACCCAGTACTTC. Protein: CASSTGAAKETQYF.